These 20 T cell receptor beta chains were sequenced from one sample in a study of OX40 agonist ivuxolimab in advanced cancers. Data came from immunoSEQ multiplex PCR; TCRdb stores just in-frame clones and leaves some out. The table includes 60,000 to 90,000 clones, about 88% detected once. Source: CD4+ or CD8+ T cells sorted from blood, taken in a trial of the OX40 agonist ivuxolimab. These receptor sequences come from an adult with an advanced solid tumor such as melanoma, head and neck, liver or kidney cancer.

This chain links TRBV11-2 with TRBJ2-7, with D possibly being TRBD2 (5 bases). CDR1 SGHAT and CDR2 FQNNGV come from the germline V gene. Deletions cut 0 bases from V and 0 bases from J, with 6 bases between. This CDR3 region has 14 residues. CDR3 DNA: TGTGCCAGCAGCTTAGAACGGGGCTCCTACGAGCAGTACTTC. Its translation is CASSLERGSYEQYF.

This chain uses TRBV5-8 with TRBJ1-1; TRBD1 matches 9 bases. This CDR3 is 15 amino acids long. The V segment lost 4 bases and the J segment 7 bases; nucleotides outside the gene matches: 11. Per germline, CDR1 SGHTS and CDR2 YDEGEE. CDR3 sequence reads: CASSLVTGGPLEAFF. The DNA for the CDR3 is TGTGCCAGCAGCCTGGTGACAGGGGGTCCCCTTGAAGCTTTCTTT.

The chain joins TRBV6-5 to TRBJ2-5; the D is unclear. Germline V CDR1 and CDR2: MNHEY, SVGAGI. The CDR3 sequence is 14 residues long. V was trimmed by 6 bases and J by 2 bases, leaving 13 bases between them. As DNA, the CDR3 is TGTGCCAGCAGCCAAAACGGCCCGCAAGAGACCCAGTACTTC. This encodes CASSQNGPQETQYF.

The chain couples TRBV29-1 to TRBJ1-2, with D possibly TRBD1 on 5 matching bases. The CDR3 sequence is 11 residues long. Trimming left V 7 bases short and J 3 bases short, with 9 bases between. Germline CDR1 SQVTM, CDR2 ANQGSEA. The DNA of the CDR3 is TGCAGCGGGGGACTAGACTATGGCTACACCTTC. It yields the protein CSGGLDYGYTF.

A word on this clone: The sample contains more than one DNA sequence encoding this CDR3. This chain uses TRBV6-5 with TRBJ1-2, with 7 bases identical to TRBD1. Trimming took 6 bases from V and 8 from J; bases not matched to a gene: 12. Per the germline V gene, CDR1 is MNHEY and CDR2 is SVGAGI. The CDR3 has 14 residues. Here the CDR3 DNA reads TGTGCCAGCAGCCCCTCCGGACAGACAGGGGGCTACACCTTC. Its protein product is CASSPSGQTGGYTF.

The chain joins TRBV15 to TRBJ2-1; the D gene is possibly TRBD2 (7 bases). V lost 8 bases to trimming and J lost 2 bases, with 19 bases between them. The CDR3 contains 16 residues. Germline V lookup: CDR1 LNHNV, CDR2 YYDKDF (reference sequence). The CDR3 spells CATSTFRGAAYNEQFF. The CDR3 DNA reads TGTGCCACCTCTACTTTTCGGGGGGCAGCCTACAATGAGCAGTTCTTC.

The J gene is TRBJ1-2, the V gene TRBV21-1. TRBV21-1 is annotated as a pseudogene. The CDR3 covers 12 residues. The CDR3 coding sequence is TGTGCCAGCACTCGGTGGGGTTCTGGCTACACCTTC. Its translation: CASTRWGSGYTF.

This chain uses TRBV6-5 with TRBJ1-5; D might be TRBD1 (6 bases). CDR1 is MNHEY, CDR2 SVGAGI, per germline. Trimming took 6 bases from V and 7 from J, leaving 13 bases between them. CDR3 size: 13 residues. DNA of the CDR3: TGTGCCAGCAGGTCAACAGGGAAGCAGCCCCAGCATTTT. It specifies CASRSTGKQPQHF.

V usage is TRBV5-1 and J usage is TRBJ1-4, with 9 nucleotides matching TRBD1. Germline V gene lookup returns CDR1 SGHRS and CDR2 YFSETQ. J lost 6 bases, V lost 3 bases, and 6 bases had no gene match. The CDR3 covers 15 residues. The CDR3 DNA follows: TGCGCCAGCAGCTCTACAGGGGGCGCGGATGAAAAACTGTTTTTT. This encodes CASSSTGGADEKLFF.

The CDR3 DNA is TGTGCCAGCAGCTTGGCCCTTTTGGAACAGCCGAATTCACCCCTCCACTTT. This encodes CASSLALLEQPNSPLHF. The chain links TRBV5-5 to TRBJ1-6; D is uncertain. The CDR3 spans 17 residues. CDR1 is SGHKS, CDR2 YYEKEE, per germline (reference sequence). The ends were cut back, 0 bases at V and 7 bases at J, with 17 bases in the middle.

Only one count was recorded for this clone. This chain's CDR3 is CASSPSLLVGNTGELFF. The CDR3 nucleotides are TGTGCCAGCAGCCCGTCCCTACTAGTGGGTAACACCGGGGAGCTGTTTTTT. The rearrangement uses TRBV7-2 and TRBJ2-2; TRBD2 might be the D (5 bases). The CDR3 runs 17 residues. Looked up from germline, CDR1 is SGHTA and CDR2 is FQGNSA. With 5 bases removed from V and 2 bases from J, the gap between germline ends came to 18 bases.

In its sample, this clone was seen once. This chain uses TRBV5-1 with TRBJ1-2; no definite D call. Germline loops: CDR1 SGHRS, CDR2 YFSETQ. There are 12 residues in the CDR3. V was clipped by 0 bases and J by 8 bases, with 8 bases between them. The DNA for the CDR3 is TGCGCCAGCAGCTTGGGGGGATGGGGCTACACCTTC. Amino acids: CASSLGGWGYTF.

This clone was detected only once. The gene calls are TRBV4-2 and TRBJ2-2; TRBD2 matches at 8 bases. CDR1 is LGHNA and CDR2 is YNFKEQ in the germline V gene. Trimming cost V 3 bases and J 7 bases; bases outside gene matches: 19. The CDR3 contains 19 residues. CDR3 in DNA: TGTGCCAGCAGCCAGGGAGGGTCGGGAGGGCAAATAGGAATCGGGGAGCTGTTTTTT. As protein: CASSQGGSGGQIGIGELFF.

This chain links TRBV9 with TRBJ2-7, with unresolved D. Trimming shortened V by 5 bases and J by 5 bases, and 14 bases separated the two germline ends. Per germline, CDR1 SGDLS and CDR2 YYNGEE. This CDR3 contains 13 residues. The CDR3 is CASSEKGLNEQYF. The CDR3 DNA follows: TGTGCCAGCAGTGAGAAGGGTTTGAACGAGCAGTACTTC.

This CDR3 is CAISESMGASYTF. The CDR3 nucleotides read TGTGCCATCAGTGAGTCGATGGGGGCAAGCTACACCTTC. The chain joins TRBV10-3 to TRBJ1-2; D possibly corresponds to TRBD1 (6 bases). Germline V gene data show CDR1 as ENHRY and CDR2 as SYGVKD. V lost 0 bases and J lost 9, with 11 bases in between. There are 13 residues in the CDR3.

The CDR3: CASSLYGGAWVQPQHF. CDR3 DNA: TGTGCCAGCAGCTTATATGGGGGGGCTTGGGTTCAGCCCCAGCATTTT. The rearrangement joins TRBV7-9 to TRBJ1-5, with a weak D call TRBD1 (6 bases). This CDR3 has 16 amino acids. In germline, CDR1 is SEHNR, CDR2 FQNEAQ (reference sequence). Trimming took off 2 bases at V and 6 bases at J, with 17 bases between the two ends.

CDR3 loop: CASSGTTQETQYF. CDR3 sequence (DNA): TGTGCCAGCAGCGGTACTACCCAAGAGACCCAGTACTTC. The V and J genes are TRBV9 and TRBJ2-5; D remains ambiguous. Germline V gene lookup returns CDR1 SGDLS and CDR2 YYNGEE. V was shortened by 3 bases and J by 1 base, with 7 bases between the two germline ends. The CDR3 consists of 13 residues.

This chain uses TRBV11-1 with TRBJ2-1; 10 bases align to TRBD2. From germline, CDR1 is SGHAT and CDR2 FQDESV (reference sequence). The J segment lost 4 bases and the V segment lost 9 bases, leaving 6 bases of the junction unmatched. The CDR3 has 14 residues. This CDR3 reads CASNSGGRYNEQFF. CDR3 nucleotides: TGTGCCAGTAATAGCGGGGGGCGGTACAATGAGCAGTTCTTC.

V gene TRBV2 combines with J gene TRBJ2-2; D not certain. CDR1 is SNHLY and CDR2 is FYNNEI in the germline V gene. The ends were cut back, 4 bases at V and 5 bases at J, with 17 bases in the middle. CDR3 length equals 16 residues. CDR3 loop: CASSALIGRMTGELFF. The DNA of the CDR3 is TGTGCCAGCAGTGCTCTAATCGGCAGGATGACCGGGGAGCTGTTTTTT.

The genes are TRBV4-2 and TRBJ2-5, with 10 bases lining up with TRBD1. Germline lookup yields CDR1 LGHNA and CDR2 YNFKEQ. The CDR3 consists of 15 residues. Trimming took 2 bases from V and 2 from J; bases not matched to a gene: 2. The CDR3 sequence: CASSQLDRGQETQYF. CDR3 DNA: TGTGCCAGCAGCCAACTGGACAGGGGGCAAGAGACCCAGTACTTC.